The 9 T cell receptor beta chains listed next were all sequenced from one sample in a study of response to subunit inactivated influenza vaccine. One entry per CDR3 protein, called by TCRdb with MiXCR from the RT-PCR reads. In the table there are 650,000 to 800,000 distinct CDR3 sequences, about 14% of which are singletons. The sample consisted of PBMCs from blood, taken 14 to 15 days before vaccination. Receptor source: a man aged 45-65 years who received an inactivated influenza vaccine.

In DNA form, the CDR3 reads TGCGCCAGCAGCCAGGACTGGAACTATGGCTACACCTTC. This sequence encodes CASSQDWNYGYTF. This chain joins TRBV5-1 and TRBJ1-2; D uncertain. Per the germline V gene, CDR1 is SGHRS and CDR2 is YFSETQ. This CDR3 contains 13 residues. The V gene lost 4 bases and the J gene lost 2 bases, with 9 bases spanning the gap.

In this sample, this clonotype turned up a few times. The chain has TRBV24-1 and TRBJ2-3; D may match TRBD1 or TRBD2 (5 bases each). The CDR3 spans 18 residues. Germline V lookup: CDR1 KGHDR, CDR2 SFDVKD. Trimming pared 3 bases from V and 0 bases from J, leaving 18 bases between. DNA of the CDR3: TGTGCCACCAGTGATCGGGGACCGGGCCTTCCTAGCACAGATACGCAGTATTTT. Amino acids: CATSDRGPGLPSTDTQYF.

At least ten counts were recorded for this clonotype. The chain uses TRBV5-5 and TRBJ2-1, with D perhaps assigned TRBD1 or TRBD2 (5 bases each). The germline gives CDR1 SGHKS, CDR2 YYEKEE (reference sequence). Trimming took off 0 bases at V and 5 bases at J, with 21 bases between the two ends. The CDR3 is made up of 18 amino acids. The CDR3 loop is CASSLGHQGPAEDNEQFF. In nucleotides, the CDR3 is TGTGCCAGCAGCTTGGGCCACCAGGGACCCGCCGAGGACAATGAGCAGTTCTTC.

The chain has TRBV7-9 and TRBJ2-7; D is uncertain. The CDR3 runs to 12 residues. Trimming pared 5 bases from V and 5 bases from J, leaving 10 bases between. Germline CDR1 is SEHNR and CDR2 is FQNEAQ (reference sequence). CDR3 bases: TGTGCCAGCAGCCCCCATTTAGACGAGCAGTACTTC. This translates into CASSPHLDEQYF.

This rearrangement joins TRBV5-1 to TRBJ2-2; the D is unclear. Germline CDR1 is SGHRS and CDR2 is YFSETQ. CDR3 length: 12 residues. Deletions cut 4 bases from V and 6 bases from J, with 7 bases between. CDR3 loop: CASSLPSGELFF. CDR3 nucleotides: TGCGCCAGCAGCCTACCTTCCGGGGAGCTGTTTTTT. Variable domain in full (rest from reference TRBV5-1 and TRBJ2-2): KAGVTQTPRYLIKTRGQQVTLSCSPISGHRSVSWYQQTPGQGLQFLFEYFSETQRNKGNFPGRFSGRQFSNSRSEMNVSTLELGDSALYLCASSLPSGELFFGEGSRLTVL.

This clonotype was counted between two and nine times. The chain joins TRBV6-5 to TRBJ2-5; D possibly corresponds to TRBD2 (5 bases). The V end lost 9 bases, the J end lost 0 bases, and 8 bases lay between the germline ends. Germline V gives CDR1 MNHEY, CDR2 SVGAGI. This CDR3 is built from 12 residues. The CDR3 spells CASTGNQETQYF. CDR3 nucleotide sequence: TGTGCCAGTACGGGAAACCAAGAGACCCAGTACTTC.

This clonotype was seen only once. The rearrangement joins TRBV20-1 to TRBJ2-2; 13 bases agree with TRBD2. The CDR3 consists of 15 residues. V was clipped by 3 bases and J by 6 bases; unmatched bases: 4. The germline V gene has CDR1 DFQATT and CDR2 SNEGSKA (reference sequence). CDR3 region: CSARDTSGRAGELFF. The CDR3 DNA follows: TGCAGTGCTAGGGATACTAGCGGGAGGGCCGGGGAGCTGTTTTTT.

The sample holds many counts of this clonotype. The chain links TRBV7-8 to TRBJ2-1; D is perhaps TRBD1 (6 bases). The CDR3 covers 15 residues. Germline V gene lookup returns CDR1 SGHVS and CDR2 FQNEAQ. V lost 1 base, J lost 3 bases, and 10 bases lay in between. CDR3 sequence reads: CASSLEGGFYNEQFF. CDR3 nucleotides: TGTGCCAGCAGCTTAGAAGGGGGATTCTACAATGAGCAGTTCTTC.

The rearrangement uses TRBV14 and TRBJ2-4, with a weak D call TRBD1 (5 bases). CDR1 and CDR2 from the germline V gene are SGHDN and FVKESK. The ends were cut back, 1 base at V and 0 bases at J, with 19 bases in the middle. The CDR3 spans 19 residues. CDR3: CASSQGGFTGALAKNIQYF. The CDR3, as DNA: TGTGCCAGCAGCCAAGGGGGATTTACAGGAGCCTTAGCCAAAAACATTCAGTACTTC. The whole variable domain, filled in from reference TRBV14 and TRBJ2-4, reads EAGVTQFPSHSVIEKGQTVTLRCDPISGHDNLYWYRRVMGKEIKFLLHFVKESKQDESGMPNNRFLAERTGGTYSTLKVQPAELEDSGVYFCASSQGGFTGALAKNIQYFGAGTRLSVL.